A single sample gave rise to the 9 T cell receptor beta chains below, sequenced in a study of blood T cell repertoires in COVID-19. Clones were sequenced by immunoSEQ multiplex PCR, and TCRdb holds only the in-frame ones, with some missing. The table records around 250,000 clones, around 83% of them present only once. The sequenced sample was peripheral blood. These receptors all stem from a young man who had recovered from COVID-19.

This clone was recorded once. J is TRBJ2-1 and V is TRBV27; D not certain. The CDR3 length is 12 residues. Between the trimmed V and J ends, which lost 4 bases and 10 bases, there was a span of 11 bases. Germline CDR1 MNHEY, CDR2 SMNVEV (reference sequence). The CDR3 sequence is CASSSPFSEQFF. CDR3 DNA sequence: TGTGCCAGCAGTTCCCCCTTTTCGGAGCAGTTCTTC.

This clone was observed once. The chain combines TRBV20-1 with TRBJ1-5, with D perhaps TRBD1 (5 bases). The germline CDR1 and CDR2 sequences are DFQATT and SNEGSKA (reference sequence). This CDR3 comprises 9 residues. Trimming removed 5 bases at V and 9 bases at J, with 5 bases between. CDR3 coding DNA: TGCAGTGCTGGGGCGCCCCAGCATTTT. Protein: CSAGAPQHF.

The chain is built from TRBV3-1 (or the pseudogene TRBV3-2) and TRBJ2-3, with 14 bases fitting TRBD2. J was trimmed by 0 bases and V by 5 bases; bases with no gene match: 7. CDR1 LGHDT and CDR2 YNNKEL come from the germline V gene (reference sequence). The CDR3 is made up of 18 amino acids. The CDR3 region has the DNA TGTGCCAGCAGCTTAGGACTAGCGGGGGGCCTGAGCACAGATACGCAGTATTTT. This codes for CASSLGLAGGLSTDTQYF.

The J gene is TRBJ1-2, the V gene TRBV7-9; D is unclear. Germline V gene lookup returns CDR1 SEHNR and CDR2 FQNEAQ (reference sequence). The CDR3 is 14 residues long. V was clipped by 8 bases and J by 8 bases, with 21 bases between them. In DNA form, the CDR3 reads TGTGCCAGCGGCACCCAAACCACCAAGCGCGGCTACACCTTC. Amino acid sequence: CASGTQTTKRGYTF.

The chain combines TRBV27 with TRBJ2-5; D might be TRBD1 (7 bases). Germline V gene sequence: CDR1 MNHEY, CDR2 SMNVEV (reference sequence). The V end was cut by 11 bases, the J end by 3 bases, with 13 bases between. The CDR3 loop spans 12 amino acids. The CDR3 DNA follows: TGTGCCCCGCAGGGGGGTAAAGAGACCCAGTACTTC. Its translation: CAPQGGKETQYF.

CDR3 loop: CASSQQGTTQYF. Here the CDR3 DNA reads TGTGCCAGCAGTCAACAGGGGACGACGCAGTATTTT. The V and J genes are TRBV6-5 and TRBJ2-3, with TRBD1 matching over 7 bases. This CDR3 is 12 amino acids long. The V and J ends lost 5 bases and 9 bases, in that order; junction bases with no gene match: 5. The germline gives CDR1 MNHEY, CDR2 SVGAGI.

The V call is TRBV6-6, the J call TRBJ1-5; no firm D call. The CDR3 is 13 amino acids. Germline V gene sequence: CDR1 MNHNY, CDR2 SVGAGI (reference sequence). With 6 bases removed from V and 6 bases from J, the gap between germline ends came to 12 bases. For the CDR3, the DNA is TGTGCCAGCAGAGCAGGCGAAGTTCAGCCCCAGCATTTT. It encodes CASRAGEVQPQHF.

This chain connects TRBV2 to TRBJ2-7, with 7 bases lining up with TRBD1. With 3 bases clipped from V and 0 bases from J, the junction kept 5 bases outside the gene matches. Per the germline V gene, CDR1 is SNHLY and CDR2 is FYNNEI. This CDR3 has 15 residues. This CDR3 reads CASSEAGTASYEQYV. The CDR3 DNA is TGTGCCAGCAGTGAGGCCGGGACAGCCTCCTACGAGCAGTACGTC.

The genes are TRBV28 and TRBJ2-2, with 9 bases fitting TRBD1. The germline V gene has CDR1 MDHEN and CDR2 SYDVKM. The CDR3 is 17 amino acids. J lost 1 base, V lost 9 bases, and 12 bases had no gene match. The CDR3 coding sequence is TGTGCCAGTCAAAACCGGCCGGGACAGGGGAACACCGGGGAGCTGTTTTTT. Translated: CASQNRPGQGNTGELFF.